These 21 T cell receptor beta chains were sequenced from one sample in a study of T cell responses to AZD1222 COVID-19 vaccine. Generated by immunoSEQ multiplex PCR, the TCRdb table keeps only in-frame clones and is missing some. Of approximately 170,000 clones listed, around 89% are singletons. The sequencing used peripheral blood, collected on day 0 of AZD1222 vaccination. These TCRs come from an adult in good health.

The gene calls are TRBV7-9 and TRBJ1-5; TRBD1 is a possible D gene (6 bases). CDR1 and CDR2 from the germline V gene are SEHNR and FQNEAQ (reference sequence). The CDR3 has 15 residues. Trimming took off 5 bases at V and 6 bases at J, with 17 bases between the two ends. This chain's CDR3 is CASSPEGGAGQPQHF. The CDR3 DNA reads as TGTGCCAGCAGCCCCGAAGGGGGGGCGGGTCAGCCCCAGCATTTT.

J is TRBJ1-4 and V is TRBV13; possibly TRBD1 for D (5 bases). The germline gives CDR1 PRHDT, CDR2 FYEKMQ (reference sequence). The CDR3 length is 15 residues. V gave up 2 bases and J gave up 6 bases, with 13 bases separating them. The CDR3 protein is CASSLQQGVYEKLFF. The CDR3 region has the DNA TGTGCCAGCAGCTTACAGCAGGGCGTTTATGAAAAACTGTTTTTT.

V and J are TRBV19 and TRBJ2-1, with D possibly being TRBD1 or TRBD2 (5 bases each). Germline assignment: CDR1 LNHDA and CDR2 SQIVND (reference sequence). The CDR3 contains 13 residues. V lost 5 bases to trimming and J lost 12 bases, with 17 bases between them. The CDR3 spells CASSADWGFGQFF. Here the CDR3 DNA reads TGTGCCAGTAGTGCGGACTGGGGGTTTGGGCAGTTCTTC.

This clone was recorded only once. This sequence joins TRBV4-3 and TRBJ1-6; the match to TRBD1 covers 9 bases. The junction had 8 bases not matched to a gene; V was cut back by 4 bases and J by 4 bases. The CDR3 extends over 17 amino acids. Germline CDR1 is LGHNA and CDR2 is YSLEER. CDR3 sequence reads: CASSLSTGGNYNSPLHF. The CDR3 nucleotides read TGCGCCAGCAGCCTCTCGACAGGGGGGAATTATAATTCACCCCTCCACTTT.

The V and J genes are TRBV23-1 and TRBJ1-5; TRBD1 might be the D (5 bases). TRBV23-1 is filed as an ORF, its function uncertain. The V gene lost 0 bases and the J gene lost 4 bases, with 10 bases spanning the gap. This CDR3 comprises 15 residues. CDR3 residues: CASSQSWQGNQPQHF. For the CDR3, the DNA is TGCGCCAGCAGTCAATCGTGGCAGGGAAATCAGCCCCAGCATTTT.

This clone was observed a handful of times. CDR3: CASSYADTGVNTEAFF. CDR3 bases: TGTGCCAGCAGTTACGCAGATACAGGGGTGAACACTGAAGCTTTCTTT. The chain combines TRBV6-2 or TRBV6-3 with TRBJ1-1; 7 bases agree with TRBD1. Germline trimming cut 2 bases from V and 0 bases from J; bases unmatched to any gene: 6. The CDR3 spans 16 residues. Germline V gene lookup returns CDR1 MNHEY and CDR2 SVGEGT.

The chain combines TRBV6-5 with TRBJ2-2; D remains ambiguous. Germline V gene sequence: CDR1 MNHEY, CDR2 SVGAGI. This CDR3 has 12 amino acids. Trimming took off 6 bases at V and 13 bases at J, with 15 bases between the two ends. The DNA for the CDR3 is TGTGCCAGCAGGGACGGAGAGCGTGGGCTGTTTTTT. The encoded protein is CASRDGERGLFF.

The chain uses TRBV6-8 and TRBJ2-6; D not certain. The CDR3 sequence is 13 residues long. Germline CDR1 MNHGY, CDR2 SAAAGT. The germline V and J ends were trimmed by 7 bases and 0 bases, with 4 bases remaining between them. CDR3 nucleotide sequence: TGTGCCAGCAATTCCTCTGGGGCCAACGTCCTGACTTTC. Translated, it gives CASNSSGANVLTF.

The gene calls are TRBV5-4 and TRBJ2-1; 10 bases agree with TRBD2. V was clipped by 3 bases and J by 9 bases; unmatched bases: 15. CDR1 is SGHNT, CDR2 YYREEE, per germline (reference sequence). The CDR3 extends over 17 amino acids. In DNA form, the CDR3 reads TGTGCCAGCAGCTCAGAGTTGGGAGCGGGGGGGCGTAGTGAGCAGTTCTTC. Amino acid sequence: CASSSELGAGGRSEQFF.

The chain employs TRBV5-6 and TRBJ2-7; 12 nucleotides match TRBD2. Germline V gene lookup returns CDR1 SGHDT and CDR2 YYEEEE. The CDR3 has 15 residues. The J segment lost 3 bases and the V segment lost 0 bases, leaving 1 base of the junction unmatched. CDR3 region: CASSLGLAGDYEQYF. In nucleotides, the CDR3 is TGTGCCAGCAGCTTGGGACTAGCGGGGGACTACGAGCAGTACTTC.

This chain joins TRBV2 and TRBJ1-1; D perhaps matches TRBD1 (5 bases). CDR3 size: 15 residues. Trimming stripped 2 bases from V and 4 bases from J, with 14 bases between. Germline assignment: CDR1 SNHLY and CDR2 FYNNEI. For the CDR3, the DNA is TGTGCCAGCAGTGAATCTCCAGGGATCCCCACTGAAGCTTTCTTT. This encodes CASSESPGIPTEAFF.

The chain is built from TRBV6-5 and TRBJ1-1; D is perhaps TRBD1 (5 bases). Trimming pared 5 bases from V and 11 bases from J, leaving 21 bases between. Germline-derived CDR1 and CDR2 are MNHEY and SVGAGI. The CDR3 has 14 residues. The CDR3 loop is CASSRIQAGFGAFF. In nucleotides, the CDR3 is TGTGCCAGCAGTCGAATACAGGCGGGGTTTGGGGCTTTCTTT.

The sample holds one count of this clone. In DNA form, the CDR3 reads TGTGCCAGCAGTCCGGGACAGCAAAATGAAAAACTGTTTTTT. This translates into CASSPGQQNEKLFF. The chain couples TRBV28 to TRBJ1-4; 7 nucleotides match TRBD1. The germline V gene encodes CDR1 MDHEN and CDR2 SYDVKM. With V trimmed by 5 bases and J by 5 bases, 5 bases remained unmatched. There are 14 residues in the CDR3.

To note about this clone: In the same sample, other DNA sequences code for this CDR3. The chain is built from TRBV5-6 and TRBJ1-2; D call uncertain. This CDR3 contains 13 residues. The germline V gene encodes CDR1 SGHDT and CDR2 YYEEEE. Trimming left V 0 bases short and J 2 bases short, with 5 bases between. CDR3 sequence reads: CASSLAGNYGYTF. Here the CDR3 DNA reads TGTGCCAGCAGCTTGGCGGGGAACTATGGCTACACCTTC.

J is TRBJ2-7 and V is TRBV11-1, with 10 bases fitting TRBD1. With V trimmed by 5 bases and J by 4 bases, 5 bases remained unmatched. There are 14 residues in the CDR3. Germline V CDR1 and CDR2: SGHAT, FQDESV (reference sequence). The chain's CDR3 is CASSDRGRAYEQYV. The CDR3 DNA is TGTGCCAGCAGCGACAGGGGGCGCGCTTACGAGCAGTACGTC.

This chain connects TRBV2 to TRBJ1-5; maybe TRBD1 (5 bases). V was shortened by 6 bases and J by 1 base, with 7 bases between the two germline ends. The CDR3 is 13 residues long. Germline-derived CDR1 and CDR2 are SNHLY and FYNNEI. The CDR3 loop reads CASSRDSNQPQHF. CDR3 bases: TGTGCCAGCAGCCGGGACAGCAATCAGCCCCAGCATTTT.

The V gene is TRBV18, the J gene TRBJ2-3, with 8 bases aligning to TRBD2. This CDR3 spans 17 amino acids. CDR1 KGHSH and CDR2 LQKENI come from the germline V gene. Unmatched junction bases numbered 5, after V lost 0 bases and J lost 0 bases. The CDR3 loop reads CASSPPLADTSTDTQYF. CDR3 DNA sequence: TGTGCCAGCTCACCACCACTAGCGGACACTAGCACAGATACGCAGTATTTT.

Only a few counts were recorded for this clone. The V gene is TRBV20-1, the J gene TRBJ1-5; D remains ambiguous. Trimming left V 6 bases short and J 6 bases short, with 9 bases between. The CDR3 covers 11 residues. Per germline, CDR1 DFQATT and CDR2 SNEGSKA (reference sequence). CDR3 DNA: TGCAGTGCCCGACGTGGTCAGCCCCAGCATTTT. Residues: CSARRGQPQHF.

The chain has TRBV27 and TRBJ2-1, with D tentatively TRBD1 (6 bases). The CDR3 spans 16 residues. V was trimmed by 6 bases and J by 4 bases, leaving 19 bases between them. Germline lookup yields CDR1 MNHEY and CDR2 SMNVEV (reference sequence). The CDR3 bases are TGTGCCAGCAGCAGGGGCTTATCCATACAATACAATGAGCAGTTCTTC. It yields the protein CASSRGLSIQYNEQFF.

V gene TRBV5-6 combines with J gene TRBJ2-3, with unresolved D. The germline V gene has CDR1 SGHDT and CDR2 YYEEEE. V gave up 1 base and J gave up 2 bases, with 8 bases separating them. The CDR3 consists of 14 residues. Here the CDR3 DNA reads TGTGCCAGCAGCTTGACATACAACACAGATACGCAGTATTTT. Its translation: CASSLTYNTDTQYF. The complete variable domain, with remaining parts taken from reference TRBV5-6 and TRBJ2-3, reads DAGVTQSPTHLIKTRGQQVTLRCSPKSGHDTVSWYQQALGQGPQFIFQYYEEEERQRGNFPDRFSGHQFPNYSSELNVNALLLGDSALYLCASSLTYNTDTQYFGPGTRLTVL.

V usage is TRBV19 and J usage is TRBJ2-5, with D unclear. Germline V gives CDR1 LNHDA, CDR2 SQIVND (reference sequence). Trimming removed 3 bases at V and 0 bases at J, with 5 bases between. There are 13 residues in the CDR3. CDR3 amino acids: CASSMSNQETQYF. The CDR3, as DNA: TGTGCCAGTAGTATGAGTAACCAAGAGACCCAGTACTTC.